This T cell receptor beta chain was recovered during a study of T-cell memory formation after mild COVID-19. Germline loops: CDR1 SGDLS, CDR2 YYNGEE. The V and J ends lost 0 bases and 8 bases respectively, with 8 bases between them. The CDR3 is 12 amino acids. Findings of the study overall: That cross-reactive memory joined was suggested by some responding clones appearing in pre-infection memory. The SARS-CoV-2 specificity of second-wave clones reaching peak at day 37 remained unverified.

TCRdb itself ran the 5' RACE reads through MiXCR, one entry per CDR3 protein. The table lists 190,000 or so distinct CDR3 sequences, roughly 10% of them singletons, with approximately 3% in the top ten. Comment on this clonotype: What it binds is not known.

This clonotype originated in a man aged 18 to 35 who had mild COVID-19 (a few samples of this study predate the infection). Cell type and time point are not known. Specimen: PBMCs or a T cell subset sorted from them (not recorded which). The J gene is TRBJ1-1, the V gene TRBV9, with D possibly TRBD1 on 5 matching bases. The CDR3 reads CASSVARGEAFF. The CDR3 nucleotides read TGTGCCAGCAGCGTAGCCCGGGGGGAAGCTTTCTTT.